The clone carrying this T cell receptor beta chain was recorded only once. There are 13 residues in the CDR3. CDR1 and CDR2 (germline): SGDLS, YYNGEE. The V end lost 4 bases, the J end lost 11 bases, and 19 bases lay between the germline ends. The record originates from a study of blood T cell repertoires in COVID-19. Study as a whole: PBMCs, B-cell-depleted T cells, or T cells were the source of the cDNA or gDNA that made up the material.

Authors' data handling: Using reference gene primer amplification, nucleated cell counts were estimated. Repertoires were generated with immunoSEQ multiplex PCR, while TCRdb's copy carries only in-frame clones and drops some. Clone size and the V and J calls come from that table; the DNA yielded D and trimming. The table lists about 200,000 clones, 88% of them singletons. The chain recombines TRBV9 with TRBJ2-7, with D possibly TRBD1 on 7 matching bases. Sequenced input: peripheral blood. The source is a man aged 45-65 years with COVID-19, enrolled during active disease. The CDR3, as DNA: TGTGCCAGCAGCATTACCCCAGGGGGGCAGGAGTACTTC. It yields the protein CASSITPGGQEYF.